This is a list of T cell receptor beta chains from one sample in a study of regulatory dendritic cells for organ transplantation. The data were produced by immunoSEQ multiplex PCR, yet TCRdb's version contains in-frame clones alone and is incomplete. The table lists 20,000 to 25,000 clones, about 79% of them singletons, with roughly 0.9% in the top ten. Source material: memory CD4+ T cells from blood. These receptors were taken from a human donor in good health. CDR3s leave out the opening cysteine and the closing phenylalanine or tryptophan.

v_gene,CDR3aa
TRBV18,ASSTSVTQY
TRBV7-8,ASSLLWRLVYGYT
TRBV10-3,ASSGGDTEAF
TRBV21-1,ASSKAIRPHRLNEKLF
TRBV29-1,SVGAGRGGTQY
TRBV27,ASRLGTLNPGELF
TRBV5-6,ASSGRTLAGGSDTQY
TRBV5-4,ASSFSQGIGSTIY
TRBV5-6,ASSTGGTASNYGYT
TRBV27,ASSPGHWESSYEQY
TRBV27,ASSLFVNTEAF
TRBV6-5,ASSALAGGSYEQY
TRBV2,ASSGQANTEAF
TRBV5-6,ASSYYGATEAF
TRBV6-5,ASIRDRDNSPLH
TRBV7-8,ASSLAQQETQY
TRBV5-6,ASSLAREVGLNQPQH
TRBV19,ASSIEGQFGAKNIQY
TRBV4-1,ASSRGGLAGAYNEQF
TRBV5-1,ASSSTWTGRKDEQY
TRBV11-3,ASSLVTGVNTEAF
TRBV27,ASSFYGGQGGTGELF
TRBV7-2,ASSSVNMGGYT
TRBV5-6,ASSPVWRAGGDTQY
TRBV7-8,ASSLGTGGAGNTIY
TRBV19,ASSIWGNTEAF
TRBV5-4,ASSLVAGGDYGHT
TRBV5-6,ASSGDRENSPLH
TRBV9,ASSLSSSGGEDTQY
TRBV5-6,ANSLVTGTVNEKLF
TRBV11-3,ASSAVQGGEQY
TRBV28,ASSELTYEQY
TRBV6-5,ASSFTGTNNEQF
TRBV19,ASGQGRQETQY
TRBV5-6,ASSLALGLATRTELF
TRBV29-1,SVLGQGVLGEAF
TRBV5-8,ASSGAARRPQH
TRBV2,ASSGEGGWNEQF
TRBV7-2,ASRQLASGGDTQY
TRBV27,ASSKEGQGAGELF
TRBV4-1,ASSQDARAFEAF
TRBV5-6,ASSLSGITYEQY
TRBV7-8,ASSPGHQNTEAF
TRBV7-9,ASEGVTMNTGELF
TRBV5-5,ASRVEGTDTQY
TRBV2,ASSVRQGAGGYT